The 15 T cell receptor beta chains below come from one sample, sequenced in a study of shared clonotypes between healthy human individuals. Only in-frame clones appear in the TCRdb table, and some are missing; sequencing was by immunoSEQ multiplex PCR. The repertoire holds 800,000 to 950,000 clones, with 96% as singletons. Terminally differentiated effector memory CD45RA+ cells were excluded from the naive CD8 cells, which were CD45RO-negative and positively selected for CCR7. The specimen sequenced was naive CD8+ T cells sorted from blood. Receptors originate from a young man in good health.

The rearrangement uses TRBV7-8 and TRBJ2-7, with D uncertain. Looked up from germline, CDR1 is SGHVS and CDR2 is FQNEAQ. The germline V and J ends were trimmed by 1 base and 5 bases, with 12 bases remaining between them. This CDR3 region has 14 residues. The CDR3 spells CASSLGPPRDEQYF. The CDR3 nucleotides read TGTGCCAGCAGCTTAGGCCCTCCACGGGACGAGCAGTACTTC.

This chain connects TRBV21-1 to TRBJ1-5. TRBV21-1 is reported as a pseudogene. The CDR3 has 12 amino acids. The CDR3 sequence: CASCCFNQPQHF. The CDR3 DNA reads TGTGCCAGCTGCTGTTTCAATCAGCCCCAGCATTTT.

The J gene is TRBJ2-1, the V gene TRBV4-2, with TRBD2 matching 7 bases. This CDR3 spans 18 amino acids. V lost 0 bases to trimming and J lost 0 bases; unmatched junction nucleotides: 8. From germline, CDR1 is LGHNA and CDR2 YNFKEQ. CDR3 residues: CASSQDEAGGSSYNEQFF. DNA for the CDR3: TGTGCCAGCAGCCAAGATGAGGCAGGCGGGAGCTCCTACAATGAGCAGTTCTTC.

Worth noting for this clone: Distinct nucleotide sequences in the sample also encode this CDR3. CDR3 residues: CASSSGTSGIYEQYF. CDR3 DNA: TGTGCCAGCAGTTCCGGGACTAGCGGGATCTACGAGCAGTACTTC. V gene TRBV27 combines with J gene TRBJ2-7; 13 bases are shared with TRBD2. The trim removed 4 bases at V and 3 bases at J, leaving 3 bases unmatched. From germline, CDR1 is MNHEY and CDR2 SMNVEV (reference sequence). This CDR3 is 15 amino acids long.

The V gene is TRBV6-6, the J gene TRBJ1-4; 8 positions match TRBD1. The germline V gene has CDR1 MNHNY and CDR2 SVGAGI (reference sequence). This CDR3 comprises 13 residues. J gave up 4 bases and V 8 bases, and 3 bases lay outside the gene matches. In DNA form, the CDR3 reads TGTGCCAGCTGGACAGGGAATAATGAAAAACTGTTTTTT. Its translation: CASWTGNNEKLFF.

V and J are TRBV4-1 and TRBJ1-1; maybe TRBD1 (6 bases). Germline CDR1 is MGHRA and CDR2 is YSYEKL. This CDR3 is built from 15 residues. Deletions cut 2 bases from V and 6 bases from J, with 16 bases between. This CDR3 reads CASSQSQGIRAEAFF. In nucleotides, the CDR3 is TGCGCCAGCAGCCAATCCCAGGGGATTAGGGCTGAAGCTTTCTTT.

On this clone itself: Other DNA sequences within the sample encode an identical CDR3. The gene calls are TRBV10-2 and TRBJ2-7, with 7 positions matching TRBD2. V lost 6 bases to trimming and J lost 2 bases; unmatched junction nucleotides: 4. Germline V gene data show CDR1 as WSHSY and CDR2 as SAAADI. This CDR3 has 13 residues. The CDR3 reads CASSGGLAYEQYF. The CDR3 nucleotides read TGCGCCAGCAGCGGAGGACTAGCCTACGAGCAGTACTTC.

This chain uses TRBV9 with TRBJ2-3, with a weak D call TRBD2 (5 bases). Trimming stripped 3 bases from V and 2 bases from J, with 7 bases between. Per the germline V gene, CDR1 is SGDLS and CDR2 is YYNGEE. CDR3 length: 13 residues. The chain's CDR3 is CASSADFTDTQYF. As DNA, the CDR3 is TGTGCCAGCAGCGCGGACTTCACAGATACGCAGTATTTT.

The rearrangement links TRBV27 to TRBJ2-1; 8 bases match TRBD1. Germline-derived CDR1 and CDR2 are MNHEY and SMNVEV (reference sequence). The CDR3 has 15 residues. Losses at the gene ends were 0 bases for V and 6 bases for J; bases not matched to a gene: 4. The CDR3 region has the DNA TGTGCCAGCAGTTTATCCCGGACAGGGTTCAATGAGCAGTTCTTC. It codes for CASSLSRTGFNEQFF.

This chain links TRBV28 with TRBJ1-5; no clear D gene. Germline V CDR1 and CDR2: MDHEN, SYDVKM. Deletions cut 0 bases from V and 3 bases from J, with 12 bases between. CDR3 length: 16 amino acids. This CDR3 reads CASSLWSGTSNQPQHF. Here the CDR3 DNA reads TGTGCCAGCAGTTTATGGAGCGGCACGTCCAATCAGCCCCAGCATTTT.

The table lists this clone with a few counts. V usage is TRBV11-2 and J usage is TRBJ2-1, with D unclear. V lost 1 base to trimming and J lost 6 bases, with 4 bases between them. This CDR3 contains 12 residues. Germline V gives CDR1 SGHAT, CDR2 FQNNGV. CDR3 residues: CASSLVVNEQFF. CDR3 DNA sequence: TGTGCCAGCAGCTTAGTGGTCAATGAGCAGTTCTTC. The whole variable domain, filled in from reference TRBV11-2 and TRBJ2-1, reads EAGVAQSPRYKIIEKRQSVAFWCNPISGHATLYWYQQILGQGPKLLIQFQNNGVVDDSQLPKDRFSAERLKGVDSTLKIQPAKLEDSAVYLCASSLVVNEQFFGPGTRLTVL.

The chain uses TRBV10-2 and TRBJ1-3; D is unclear. The CDR3 has 15 residues. Germline CDR1 reads WSHSY; CDR2 reads SAAADI. V was cut by 3 bases and J by 2 bases, with 11 bases left in between. The CDR3 coding sequence is TGCGCCAGCAGTGATGAGGGTTTGGCTGGAAACACCATATATTTT. Translated: CASSDEGLAGNTIYF.

The CDR3, as DNA: TGTGCCATCAGTGATGTGGTCAGCTCCTACAATGAGCAGTTCTTC. As protein: CAISDVVSSYNEQFF. This chain uses TRBV10-3 with TRBJ2-1; D ambiguous. Per the germline V gene, CDR1 is ENHRY and CDR2 is SYGVKD. The V end lost 3 bases, the J end lost 0 bases, and 9 bases lay between the germline ends. There are 15 residues in the CDR3.

The chain links TRBV27 to TRBJ2-7, with D perhaps TRBD2 (5 bases). Germline V CDR1 and CDR2: MNHEY, SMNVEV (reference sequence). The CDR3 length is 17 residues. The ends were cut back, 8 bases at V and 3 bases at J, with 26 bases in the middle. CDR3 in DNA: TGTGCCAGCGGGCCGATCGGATTAGCGAATCCTAGCTACGAGCAGTACTTC. This translates into CASGPIGLANPSYEQYF.

This rearrangement joins TRBV4-1 to TRBJ2-1, with 10 positions matching TRBD2. The CDR3 is 17 residues long. The germline CDR1 and CDR2 sequences are MGHRA and YSYEKL. Losses at the gene ends were 0 bases for V and 3 bases for J; bases not matched to a gene: 5. CDR3 nucleotides: TGCGCCAGCAGCCAAGAGTTCGGGACTAGCGACTACAATGAGCAGTTCTTC. As protein: CASSQEFGTSDYNEQFF.